The 29 T cell receptor beta chains below all came from one sample that was sequenced in a study of T-cell reconstitution after alpha-beta-depleted transplantation in children. Unique molecular identifiers tagged the TCRbeta library. TCRdb processed the PCR reads anew with MiXCR; each CDR3 protein has one entry. The repertoire includes hundreds of thousands of distinct CDR3 sequences, roughly a tenth of them detected once, and approximately 2% sits in the top ten. Sequencing was performed on PBMCs, taken before TCRalphabeta/CD19-depleted stem cell transplant. Receptors originate from a child aged 2-15 years with inherited bone marrow failure, due to receive a stem cell transplant.

This clonotype was seen ten or more times. V usage is TRBV28 and J usage is TRBJ2-7, with a tentative D call TRBD2 (7 bases). Trimming cost V 1 base and J 6 bases, with 25 bases left between them. CDR1 and CDR2 (germline): MDHEN, SYDVKM. The CDR3 is made up of 18 amino acids. DNA for the CDR3: TGTGCCAGCAGTTTATTCGGCCTAGCCGGTGGGAGGGGGGTCGAGCAGTACTTC. Protein sequence: CASSLFGLAGGRGVEQYF.

This clonotype was found once. This may arise from a read error, as a much more abundant clone is one base away. The rearrangement uses TRBV24-1 and TRBJ2-1; D ambiguous. This CDR3 is 11 amino acids long. The germline V gene has CDR1 KGHDR and CDR2 SFDVKD. CDR3 residues: CAASGWAEQFF. The CDR3 coding sequence is TGTGCCGCCAGTGGATGGGCTGAGCAGTTCTTC.

In this sample, this clonotype turned up many times. The J gene is TRBJ1-4, the V gene TRBV6-1; D remains unclear. Germline loops: CDR1 MNHNS, CDR2 SASEGT. The CDR3 is 15 residues long. The ends were cut back, 6 bases at V and 3 bases at J, with 14 bases in the middle. The CDR3 spells CASSPGWAANEKLFF. The CDR3 nucleotides read TGTGCCAGCAGCCCGGGATGGGCAGCTAATGAAAAACTGTTTTTT.

This chain links TRBV7-2 with TRBJ2-3; D gene uncertain. With 1 base removed from V and 7 bases from J, the gap between germline ends came to 9 bases. The CDR3 is 13 amino acids. CDR1 is SGHTA, CDR2 FQGNSA, per germline. The CDR3 sequence is CASSLDSPNTQYF. In DNA, the CDR3 is TGTGCCAGCAGCTTAGACAGTCCTAATACGCAGTATTTT.

In regard to this clonotype: One base away lies a much larger clone, so this may be a sequencing read error. The chain combines TRBV7-9 with TRBJ2-7; D might be TRBD2 (6 bases). The CDR3 spans 16 residues. Germline assignment: CDR1 SEHNR and CDR2 FQNEAQ (reference sequence). The germline V and J ends were trimmed by 5 bases and 5 bases, with 22 bases remaining between them. The CDR3 spells CASSPVGRDVQNEQYF. CDR3 nucleotide sequence: TGTGCCAGCAGCCCAGTGGGGCGGGATGTCCAAAACGAGCAGTACTTC.

The chain carries TRBV29-1 and TRBJ2-7; TRBD2 agrees at 7 bases. Germline trimming cut 3 bases from V and 6 bases from J; bases unmatched to any gene: 8. CDR1 is SQVTM and CDR2 is ANQGSEA in the germline V gene. This CDR3 is built from 13 residues. CDR3 loop: CSVEGGWGSEQYF. The CDR3 nucleotides read TGCAGCGTTGAGGGGGGGTGGGGCAGCGAGCAGTACTTC.

This clonotype was seen a few times. This chain joins TRBV7-8 and TRBJ2-7; D gene unclear. There are 13 residues in the CDR3. V gave up 5 bases and J gave up 4 bases, with 12 bases separating them. In germline, CDR1 is SGHVS, CDR2 FQNEAQ. CDR3 in DNA: TGTGCCAGCAGCCAAACTTTCGGGTACGAGCAGTACTTC. It translates to CASSQTFGYEQYF.

This clonotype was recorded many times. The rearrangement links TRBV27 to TRBJ2-7; tentative D call: TRBD1 (6 bases). CDR3 length equals 13 residues. V was cut by 6 bases and J by 2 bases, with 11 bases left in between. The germline CDR1 and CDR2 sequences are MNHEY and SMNVEV (reference sequence). CDR3 amino acids: CASSDRFTYEQYF. Here the CDR3 DNA reads TGTGCCAGCAGCGACAGGTTCACCTACGAGCAGTACTTC.

This clonotype was recorded at least ten times. The CDR3 here is CASSFAATNYGYTF. The CDR3 bases are TGTGCCAGCAGTTTCGCAGCGACGAACTATGGCTACACCTTC. The chain employs TRBV6-5 and TRBJ1-2; no reliable D call. Germline CDR1 is MNHEY and CDR2 is SVGAGI. The CDR3 contains 14 residues. Trimming removed 4 bases at V and 2 bases at J, with 11 bases between.

This clonotype has ten or more counts. V usage is TRBV3-1 and J usage is TRBJ2-7, with D possibly being TRBD1 or TRBD2 (5 bases each). The CDR3 totals 15 residues. In germline, CDR1 is LGHDT, CDR2 YNNKEL (reference sequence). The V gene lost 6 bases and the J gene lost 0 bases, with 15 bases spanning the gap. CDR3 sequence (DNA): TGTGCCAGCAGTCTTCCGGGACGCAGCTCCTACGAGCAGTACTTC. This sequence encodes CASSLPGRSSYEQYF.

This clonotype was counted at least ten times. The rearrangement uses TRBV7-9 and TRBJ2-2; the D gene is possibly TRBD1 (6 bases). The V end lost 4 bases, the J end lost 4 bases, and 10 bases lay between the germline ends. This CDR3 spans 14 amino acids. Germline loops: CDR1 SEHNR, CDR2 FQNEAQ (reference sequence). The CDR3 region has the DNA TGTGCCAGCAGCTCCACAGGGTTCACCGGGGAGCTGTTTTTT. Its translation is CASSSTGFTGELFF.

Ten or more counts support this clonotype. The chain carries TRBV6-2 or TRBV6-3 and TRBJ2-2; TRBD2 agrees at 12 bases. Germline V CDR1 and CDR2: MNHEY, SVGEGT. J lost 4 bases, V lost 7 bases, and 19 bases had no gene match. This CDR3 is 20 amino acids long. Here the CDR3 reads CASTKRGFLAGGPVTGELFF. CDR3 coding DNA: TGTGCCAGCACCAAAAGGGGTTTTCTAGCGGGAGGGCCTGTCACCGGGGAGCTGTTTTTT.

This clonotype was recorded at least ten times. The chain has TRBV6-5 and TRBJ1-4; the D gene is possibly TRBD1 (5 bases). V was cut by 0 bases and J by 0 bases, with 11 bases left in between. CDR1 and CDR2 from the germline V gene are MNHEY and SVGAGI. The CDR3 covers 17 residues. CDR3 region: CASSYSIQGATNEKLFF. CDR3 nucleotides: TGTGCCAGCAGTTACTCGATCCAGGGAGCAACTAATGAAAAACTGTTTTTT.

In this sample, this clonotype turned up a few times. The chain carries TRBV6-2 or TRBV6-3 and TRBJ1-1; D gene unclear. Germline-derived CDR1 and CDR2 are MNHEY and SVGEGT. V was trimmed by 0 bases and J by 5 bases, leaving 22 bases between them. The CDR3 has 18 residues. The CDR3 loop is CASSYSRVLIVAGTEAFF. As DNA, the CDR3 is TGTGCCAGCAGTTACTCGAGGGTGCTTATTGTAGCGGGAACTGAAGCTTTCTTT.

This clonotype occurred many times. The CDR3 DNA follows: TGCGCCAGCTGGGACAGGCAATCCTACGAGCAGTACTTC. Protein product: CASWDRQSYEQYF. This rearrangement joins TRBV5-1 to TRBJ2-7; 8 bases are shared with TRBD1. Germline V gene sequence: CDR1 SGHRS, CDR2 YFSETQ. The ends lost 7 bases at V and 1 base at J; junction bases unmatched: 4. CDR3 length: 13 amino acids.

The table lists this clonotype with many counts. This chain joins TRBV2 and TRBJ2-3, with D possibly being TRBD2 (7 bases). Between the trimmed V and J ends, which lost 6 bases and 1 base, there was a span of 17 bases. The length of the CDR3 is 16 residues. CDR1 is SNHLY and CDR2 is FYNNEI in the germline V gene. The CDR3 reads CASSPGGARGTDTQYF. The CDR3 DNA reads TGTGCCAGCAGCCCTGGGGGGGCGCGTGGCACAGATACGCAGTATTTT.

This clonotype was counted ten times or more. The V gene is TRBV29-1, the J gene TRBJ1-1; TRBD1 might be the D (5 bases). Looked up from germline, CDR1 is SQVTM and CDR2 is ANQGSEA. V was clipped by 1 base and J by 4 bases, with 13 bases between them. The CDR3 is made up of 14 amino acids. CDR3 amino acids: CSVEGTGVSTEAFF. CDR3 in DNA: TGCAGCGTTGAAGGGACGGGGGTCAGCACTGAAGCTTTCTTT.

This clonotype was counted many times. The V and J genes are TRBV7-9 and TRBJ1-1; TRBD1 might be the D (6 bases). Germline values: CDR1 SEHNR, CDR2 FQNEAQ (reference sequence). The germline V and J ends were trimmed by 5 bases and 0 bases, with 13 bases remaining between them. The CDR3 covers 15 residues. The CDR3 DNA sequence: TGTGCCAGCAGCCAACCGGGACACATGAACACTGAAGCTTTCTTT. It is translated as CASSQPGHMNTEAFF.

In its sample, this clonotype was seen a few times. This rearrangement joins TRBV7-7 to TRBJ2-1; 13 bases fit TRBD2. Germline V gene data show CDR1 as SSHAT and CDR2 as FNYEAQ (reference sequence). The CDR3 consists of 16 residues. V gave up 1 base and J gave up 10 bases; unmatched junction bases: 7. The CDR3 nucleotides are TGTGCCAGCAGCTTAGGCGGACTAGCGGGAGAAGGCGAGCAGTTCTTC. This translates into CASSLGGLAGEGEQFF.

There are many counts of this clonotype. The V and J genes are TRBV20-1 and TRBJ2-3; the D gene is possibly TRBD2 (6 bases). V was cut by 6 bases and J by 0 bases, with 10 bases left in between. The germline CDR1 and CDR2 sequences are DFQATT and SNEGSKA (reference sequence). The CDR3 has 13 amino acids. CDR3 coding DNA: TGCAGTGCGCCGGGACTTAGCACAGATACGCAGTATTTT. Protein: CSAPGLSTDTQYF.

Notes on this clonotype: It may be a read error: a sequence one base away is much more abundant. The V call is TRBV12-3 or TRBV12-4, the J call TRBJ1-3; unclear D gene. CDR3 length: 13 amino acids. The CDR3 region has the DNA TGTGCCAGCAGTTTTCTTACTGGAAACGCCATATATTTT. This encodes CASSFLTGNAIYF.

J is TRBJ2-5 and V is TRBV5-6; D assignment may be TRBD1 or TRBD2 (5 bases each). This CDR3 region has 17 residues. Germline V gene sequence: CDR1 SGHDT, CDR2 YYEEEE. V lost 7 bases and J lost 5, with 27 bases in between. The CDR3 bases are TGTGCCAGCGGCCCCGCGAAGACCGGGACGATAAAGGAGACCCAGTACTTC. Translation gives CASGPAKTGTIKETQYF.

At least ten counts were recorded for this clonotype. The rearrangement joins TRBV20-1 to TRBJ2-7; weak D call: TRBD2 (5 bases). V shed 2 bases and J shed 7 bases, with 12 bases lying between them. Germline V CDR1 and CDR2: DFQATT, SNEGSKA (reference sequence). CDR3 size: 12 residues. The CDR3 here is CSARYPPGEQYF. The CDR3 coding sequence is TGCAGTGCTAGATATCCCCCGGGGGAGCAGTACTTC.

This clonotype was seen a handful of times. The chain couples TRBV12-3 or TRBV12-4 to TRBJ1-6, with 7 nucleotides matching TRBD1. V shed 3 bases, J shed 8 bases, and the junction held 4 bases outside the gene matches. CDR3 length: 14 residues. CDR3 in amino acids: CASSLRQGDSPLHF. The DNA for the CDR3 is TGTGCCAGCAGTTTGAGGCAGGGGGATTCACCCCTCCACTTT.

This clonotype was counted many times. This rearrangement joins TRBV3-1 to TRBJ1-2; D is possibly TRBD1 (5 bases). The CDR3 length is 15 residues. Germline-derived CDR1 and CDR2 are LGHDT and YNNKEL (reference sequence). V was clipped by 2 bases and J by 1 base, with 11 bases between them. For the CDR3, the DNA is TGTGCCAGCAGCCAACTAACAGGAGATAACTATGGCTACACCTTC. As protein: CASSQLTGDNYGYTF.

The sample holds many counts of this clonotype. The J gene is TRBJ2-1, the V gene TRBV20-1, with 12 bases lining up with TRBD2. Germline V CDR1 and CDR2: DFQATT, SNEGSKA (reference sequence). This CDR3 is 14 amino acids long. V shed 6 bases and J 8 bases; nucleotides not matched to a gene: 8. The CDR3 here is CSAPRLAGDHEQFF. DNA for the CDR3: TGCAGTGCCCCGAGACTAGCGGGAGACCATGAGCAGTTCTTC.

The chain employs TRBV20-1 and TRBJ2-3; maybe TRBD2 (6 bases). Per the germline V gene, CDR1 is DFQATT and CDR2 is SNEGSKA (reference sequence). Trimming removed 3 bases from V and 1 base from J, with 11 bases in between. This CDR3 has 14 residues. This chain's CDR3 is CSARVSGRTDTQYF. CDR3 DNA: TGCAGTGCTAGGGTTAGCGGACGCACAGATACGCAGTATTTT.

This clonotype was observed at least ten times. This chain links TRBV7-9 with TRBJ2-5, with 7 bases fitting TRBD1. Germline V CDR1 and CDR2: SEHNR, FQNEAQ (reference sequence). The J segment lost 1 base and the V segment lost 2 bases, leaving 1 base of the junction unmatched. The CDR3 has 14 amino acids. Written as DNA, the CDR3 is TGTGCCAGCAGCTTATGGACAGGCCAAGAGACCCAGTACTTC. Translated: CASSLWTGQETQYF. Using reference TRBV7-9 and TRBJ2-5 for the parts outside the CDR3, the full variable domain is DTGVSQNPRHKITKRGQNVTFRCDPISEHNRLYWYRQTLGQGPEFLTYFQNEAQLEKSRLLSDRFSAERPKGSFSTLEIQRTEQGDSAMYLCASSLWTGQETQYFGPGTRLLVL.

The chain employs TRBV7-9 and TRBJ1-2, with 8 bases matching TRBD1. The CDR3 length is 14 residues. Germline loops: CDR1 SEHNR, CDR2 FQNEAQ (reference sequence). With 3 bases clipped from V and 8 bases from J, the junction kept 8 bases outside the gene matches. DNA for the CDR3: TGTGCCAGCAGCTTCATGGACAGGGTCGGAGGCTACACCTTC. Translating gives CASSFMDRVGGYTF.